This T cell receptor beta chain originates from a study of blood T cell repertoires in COVID-19. Study at large: PBMCs, B-cell-depleted T cells, or T cells provided the cDNA or gDNA that made up the material.

Authors' data handling: Cell counts per sample came from amplifying reference gene primers. Some clones are missing from TCRdb's copy, which holds only in-frame ones; the method was immunoSEQ multiplex PCR. For V, J and clone size, that table is used; D and trimming come from the DNA. The table has fewer than 250,000 clones, approximately 90% seen once. V gave up 6 bases and J gave up 4 bases, with 12 bases separating them. The CDR3 contains 13 residues. Per the germline V gene, CDR1 is LNHDA and CDR2 is SQIVND (reference sequence). The sequenced sample was peripheral blood. The origin of this receptor is a man between 65 and 85 years old with acute or convalescent COVID-19. J is TRBJ1-1 and V is TRBV19; perhaps TRBD1 as D (5 bases). The CDR3 DNA follows: TGTGCCAGTAGGCAACAGGTTCCCACTGAAGCTTTCTTT. This sequence encodes CASRQQVPTEAFF.